Each of the 27 T cell receptor beta chains below was sequenced from the same sample in a study of molecular identifiers for immune sequencing clone quantification. TCRdb re-called the PCR reads through MiXCR, storing one row per CDR3 protein. The sample yields 85,000 to 120,000 distinct CDR3 sequences, 30% to 35% seen once. The sequencing sample was made of naive CD8+ T cells from blood, with Jurkat cell RNA spiked in. The subset was: FACS-sorted CD8+CD4-CCR7+CD45RA+ naive T cells. The source of these receptors is a human donor in good health. Some libraries in this study had Jurkat cell RNA spiked in.

This clonotype was seen repeatedly, ten times or more. The chain links TRBV29-1 to TRBJ2-3, with 11 bases matching TRBD1. The CDR3 spans 14 residues. J gave up 4 bases and V 4 bases, and 4 bases lay outside the gene matches. CDR1 and CDR2 (germline): SQVTM, ANQGSEA. The CDR3 loop reads CSVVTDRGPDTQYF. CDR3 bases: TGCAGCGTTGTGACGGACAGGGGGCCAGATACGCAGTATTTT.

The chain recombines TRBV27 with TRBJ2-5; 11 nucleotides match TRBD2. The CDR3 runs to 16 residues. Germline V lookup: CDR1 MNHEY, CDR2 SMNVEV (reference sequence). V trimming: 7 bases; J trimming: 4 bases; junction bases outside the gene matches: 11. CDR3 sequence reads: CASKLGPGLAGETQYF. In DNA form, the CDR3 reads TGTGCCAGCAAGTTGGGGCCAGGACTAGCGGGAGAGACCCAGTACTTC.

This clonotype was counted a few times. The chain employs TRBV7-6 and TRBJ2-5, with D tentatively TRBD2 (6 bases). The CDR3 consists of 12 residues. The V end lost 5 bases, the J end lost 4 bases, and 8 bases lay between the germline ends. Germline CDR1 SGHVS, CDR2 FNYEAQ. CDR3: CASSEGLETQYF. Here the CDR3 DNA reads TGTGCCAGCAGCGAGGGACTAGAGACCCAGTACTTC.

The chain combines TRBV21-1 with TRBJ2-3; TRBD2, the table's D call, lacks a check against the DNA. TRBV21-1 is labeled a pseudogene. The CDR3 sequence is 17 residues long. CDR3: CASSAIGLARAPDTQYF. The CDR3 DNA is TGTGCCAGCAGCGCTATCGGCCTAGCGAGGGCCCCAGATACGCAGTATTTT.

The chain employs TRBV4-1 and TRBJ1-5; D call uncertain. Germline values: CDR1 MGHRA, CDR2 YSYEKL. CDR3 length: 13 residues. Trimming shortened V by 0 bases and J by 6 bases, and 6 bases separated the two germline ends. This CDR3 reads CASSQDPGQPQHF. In DNA, the CDR3 is TGCGCCAGCAGCCAAGACCCTGGTCAGCCCCAGCATTTT.

Concerning this clonotype itself: A much larger clonotype is one base distant, so this may be a read error. The J gene is TRBJ2-7, the V gene TRBV7-2; no clear D. Looked up from germline, CDR1 is SGHTA and CDR2 is FQGNSA. CDR3 length: 13 amino acids. The V and J ends lost 2 bases and 4 bases respectively, with 9 bases between them. In DNA form, the CDR3 reads TGTGCCAGCAGCTTATACCTGGGGTACGAGCAGTACTTC. This translates into CASSLYLGYEQYF.

The chain is built from TRBV6-5 and TRBJ1-1; unclear D gene. Deletions cut 2 bases from V and 7 bases from J, with 11 bases between. Per the germline V gene, CDR1 is MNHEY and CDR2 is SVGAGI. The CDR3 length is 13 residues. Written as DNA, the CDR3 is TGTGCCAGCAGTTACGCATACAATCTTGAAGCTTTCTTT. This translates into CASSYAYNLEAFF.

This chain joins TRBV7-3 and TRBJ2-3, with D maybe TRBD1 (5 bases). Germline CDR1 reads SGHTA; CDR2 reads FQGTGA. The CDR3 is 17 residues long. The V end lost 5 bases, the J end lost 1 base, and 19 bases lay between the germline ends. In DNA, the CDR3 is TGTGCCAGCAGCATGGATTACAAACAGGAAGGCACAGATACGCAGTATTTT. This encodes CASSMDYKQEGTDTQYF.

This clonotype occurred many times. The J gene is TRBJ2-1, the V gene TRBV7-8; possibly TRBD1 for D (5 bases). The CDR3 contains 16 residues. Germline loops: CDR1 SGHVS, CDR2 FQNEAQ. The V gene lost 0 bases and the J gene lost 2 bases, with 11 bases spanning the gap. The CDR3 nucleotides read TGTGCCAGCAGCTTAGCCAGGGTCTTCGCCTACAATGAGCAGTTCTTC. Translation gives CASSLARVFAYNEQFF. The full variable domain, rest sourced from reference TRBV7-8 and TRBJ2-1, is GAGVSQSPRYKVAKRGQDVALRCDPISGHVSLFWYQQALGQGPEFLTYFQNEAQLDKSGLPSDRFFAERPEGSVSTLKIQRTQQEDSAVYLCASSLARVFAYNEQFFGPGTRLTVL.

The sample holds one count of this clonotype. A much larger clone lies one base from this, so it may be a read error. This chain uses TRBV7-3 with TRBJ2-5; the D gene could be TRBD1 or TRBD2 (5 bases each). The CDR3 extends over 11 amino acids. Germline CDR1 and CDR2: SGHTA and FQGTGA. The CDR3 spells CASSDGATQSF. DNA of the CDR3: TGTGCCAGCAGCGACGGGGCGACCCAGTCCTTC.

This clonotype turned up a few times. The rearrangement joins TRBV9 to TRBJ1-5, with D perhaps TRBD1 (6 bases). Trimming shortened V by 4 bases and J by 1 base, and 12 bases separated the two germline ends. Germline V gene lookup returns CDR1 SGDLS and CDR2 YYNGEE. This CDR3 is 15 amino acids long. The CDR3 reads CASSPPGASNQPQHF. The CDR3 DNA is TGTGCCAGCAGCCCTCCAGGGGCCAGCAATCAGCCCCAGCATTTT.

The V call is TRBV30, the J call TRBJ2-3; D remains unclear. Trimming took off 2 bases at V and 0 bases at J, with 9 bases between the two ends. This CDR3 has 14 amino acids. Germline-derived CDR1 and CDR2 are GTSNPN and SVGIG (reference sequence). The CDR3, as DNA: TGTGCCTGGAGTTACTACACTAGCACAGATACGCAGTATTTT. This encodes CAWSYYTSTDTQYF. Full variable domain (rest looked up from reference TRBV30 and TRBJ2-3): SQTIHQWPATLVQPVGSPLSLECTVEGTSNPNLYWYRQAAGRGLQLLFYSVGIGQISSEVPQNLSASRPQDRQFILSSKKLLLSDSGFYLCAWSYYTSTDTQYFGPGTRLTVL.

This sequence joins TRBV12-3 or TRBV12-4 and TRBJ1-2, with D unresolved. The CDR3 runs to 13 residues. Between the trimmed V and J ends, which lost 4 bases and 3 bases, there was a span of 9 bases. The CDR3 region is CASSSDTDYGYTF. CDR3 nucleotide sequence: TGTGCCAGCAGTTCAGACACCGACTATGGCTACACCTTC.

The chain recombines TRBV4-2 with TRBJ2-5; 10 bases line up with TRBD2. V lost 3 bases and J lost 4; bases outside the gene matches: 5. From germline, CDR1 is LGHNA and CDR2 YNFKEQ. The CDR3 contains 15 residues. The CDR3 bases are TGTGCCAGCAGCCAGGCTAGCGGGAGATCAGAGACCCAGTACTTC. As protein: CASSQASGRSETQYF.

This clonotype occurred a few times. The chain uses TRBV28 and TRBJ2-1; 8 bases agree with TRBD2. J lost 2 bases, V lost 9 bases, and 6 bases had no gene match. CDR1 and CDR2 (germline): MDHEN, SYDVKM. CDR3 size: 14 residues. CDR3: CASHKLAAYNEQFF. The CDR3 DNA follows: TGTGCCAGTCACAAACTAGCGGCCTACAATGAGCAGTTCTTC.

The chain uses TRBV27 and TRBJ2-7; 7 nucleotides line up with TRBD2. The CDR3 is 15 residues long. V dropped 6 bases and J dropped 3; count of bases not matched to a gene: 11. Germline V gene sequence: CDR1 MNHEY, CDR2 SMNVEV (reference sequence). The CDR3 DNA sequence: TGTGCCAGCAGCCAACCCCCGGGACTATACTACGAGCAGTACTTC. As protein: CASSQPPGLYYEQYF.

The table lists this clonotype with many counts. The rearrangement links TRBV6-5 to TRBJ2-7, with D perhaps matching TRBD1 (6 bases). The CDR3 has 15 amino acids. Trimming cost V 2 bases and J 6 bases, with 17 bases left between them. CDR1 and CDR2 from the germline V gene are MNHEY and SVGAGI. The chain's CDR3 is CASSYRGTPKGEQYF. The CDR3 DNA reads TGTGCCAGCAGTTACAGGGGGACACCCAAGGGCGAGCAGTACTTC.

This clonotype was seen just once. A much larger clone differs from this one at a single base, so this may be a read error. V and J are TRBV28 and TRBJ2-3; tentatively, D is TRBD2 (6 bases). This CDR3 contains 14 residues. The V gene's germline CDR1 is MDHEN and CDR2 SYDVKM. CDR3 nucleotide sequence: TGTGCCTGCAGTTTAGCGGCTAGCACAGATACGCAGTATTTT. Translation: CACSLAASTDTQYF.

This clonotype was detected once. With a much larger clone just one base away, this may be a read error. The chain recombines TRBV7-9 with TRBJ2-2; possibly TRBD1 or TRBD2 for D (5 bases each). This CDR3 region has 16 residues. Germline V gene sequence: CDR1 SEHNR, CDR2 FQNEAQ (reference sequence). The DNA for the CDR3 is TGTGCCAGCAGCTTAACCCCCGACAGTAACACCGGGGAGCAGTTTTTT. It specifies CASSLTPDSNTGEQFF.

V is TRBV21-1 and J is TRBJ2-7; TRBD1, the table's D call, lacks a check against the DNA. TRBV21-1 is an annotated pseudogene. The CDR3 spans 15 residues. In nucleotides, the CDR3 is TGTGCCAGCAGCAGAGGACCGGGGGTCCTCGAGGAGCAGTACTTC. It is translated as CASSRGPGVLEEQYF.

On this clonotype: The junction differs from germline at one of its ends, possibly a read error. The chain has TRBV4-1 and TRBJ2-6; 8 bases are shared with TRBD1. There are 16 residues in the CDR3. The V gene's germline CDR1 is MGHRA and CDR2 YSYEKL. The CDR3, as DNA: TGCGCCAGTACTGGGACAGGAGCCTCTGGGGCCAACGCCCTGACTTTC. Amino acid sequence: CASTGTGASGANALTF.

This clonotype has just a few counts. DNA for the CDR3: TGCGCCAGCAGCCAATATTGGGGGGAGGGTCAGCCCCAGCATTTT. Protein sequence: CASSQYWGEGQPQHF. The gene calls are TRBV4-3 and TRBJ1-5; D is possibly TRBD1 (5 bases). The germline V and J ends were trimmed by 2 bases and 6 bases, with 14 bases remaining between them. Germline-derived CDR1 and CDR2 are LGHNA and YSLEER. The CDR3 runs to 15 residues.

The chain couples TRBV9 to TRBJ2-3; no clear D gene. The CDR3 runs to 12 residues. V was cut by 3 bases and J by 9 bases, with 11 bases left in between. The germline CDR1 and CDR2 sequences are SGDLS and YYNGEE. This CDR3 reads CASSALTSTQYF. The CDR3 region has the DNA TGTGCCAGCAGCGCACTAACGTCGACGCAGTATTTT.

This clonotype has just a few counts. The CDR3 is CATSDEIAGLGELFF. CDR3 DNA: TGTGCCACCAGTGACGAAATAGCGGGATTAGGGGAGCTGTTTTTT. The V and J genes are TRBV24-1 and TRBJ2-2; the match to TRBD2 covers 8 bases. This CDR3 is 15 amino acids long. Germline V gives CDR1 KGHDR, CDR2 SFDVKD. Germline trimming cut 4 bases from V and 8 bases from J; bases unmatched to any gene: 8.

A few counts support this clonotype. CDR3 in DNA: TGTGCCACCAGCAGTGGGGGGACCTCCAAGGATGAGCAGTTCTTC. Encoded protein: CATSSGGTSKDEQFF. The chain joins TRBV15 to TRBJ2-1; TRBD2 is a possible D gene (6 bases). Germline loops: CDR1 LNHNV, CDR2 YYDKDF (reference sequence). Trimming cost V 3 bases and J 8 bases, with 17 bases left between them. The CDR3 contains 15 residues. The whole variable domain, remainder taken from reference TRBV15 and TRBJ2-1, is DAMVIQNPRYQVTQFGKPVTLSCSQTLNHNVMYWYQQKSSQAPKLLFHYYDKDFNNEADTPDNFQSRRPNTSFCFLDIRSPGLGDTAMYLCATSSGGTSKDEQFFGPGTRLTVL.

This clonotype was detected many times. V and J are TRBV28 and TRBJ2-5; no reliable D call. The CDR3 loop spans 15 amino acids. Trimming removed 0 bases at V and 5 bases at J, with 13 bases between. Germline V gene data show CDR1 as MDHEN and CDR2 as SYDVKM. The CDR3 DNA reads TGTGCCAGCAGTTTATGGGCAGGTTCAAAGGAGACCCAGTACTTC. Encoded protein: CASSLWAGSKETQYF.

This clonotype was seen ten or more times. The CDR3 region has the DNA TGTGCCAGCAGCTTATCCCCAAAGATCTCTGGGGCCAACGTCCTGACTTTC. It specifies CASSLSPKISGANVLTF. V is TRBV7-2 and J is TRBJ2-6; D uncertain. The ends were cut back, 2 bases at V and 0 bases at J, with 11 bases in the middle. Germline lookup yields CDR1 SGHTA and CDR2 FQGNSA. The CDR3 consists of 17 residues.